These 16 T cell receptor beta chains share one sample of origin, sequenced in a study of T cells in Graves' hyperthyroidism and ophthalmopathy. Amplified TCR beta CDR3 regions derived from RNA transcripts. A first-round RT-PCR of the TCR CDR3 used the HTBI primer set. TCRdb re-derived calls from the multiplex PCR reads in MiXCR, one entry per CDR3 protein. The sample consists of about 720,000 distinct CDR3 sequences, around 20% of them appearing once. The specimen was blood. These TCRs come from a woman between 45 and 65 years old with Graves' hyperthyroidism that later progressed to Graves' ophthalmopathy.

This clonotype has just a few counts. The CDR3 here is CASGYLKAEQYF. The CDR3 DNA reads TGTGCTAGTGGTTACCTCAAGGCCGAGCAGTACTTC. This chain links TRBV12-5 with TRBJ2-7; D gene uncertain. Trimming left V 4 bases short and J 6 bases short, with 10 bases between. CDR1 LGHNT and CDR2 FRNRAP come from the germline V gene. This CDR3 is 12 amino acids long.

There are many counts of this clonotype. The rearrangement uses TRBV11-2 and TRBJ1-1, with a possible D match to TRBD1 (6 bases). Trimming removed 5 bases at V and 10 bases at J, with 20 bases between. Looked up from germline, CDR1 is SGHAT and CDR2 is FQNNGV. This CDR3 contains 14 residues. This CDR3 reads CASSQGPFKARAFF. In nucleotides, the CDR3 is TGTGCCAGCAGCCAGGGGCCCTTCAAGGCGCGAGCTTTCTTT.

This clonotype was seen repeatedly, ten times or more. The chain recombines TRBV3-1 with TRBJ1-1; D is uncertain. Trimming took 3 bases from V and 1 from J, leaving 12 bases between them. This CDR3 is built from 15 residues. Germline CDR1 reads LGHDT; CDR2 reads YNNKEL (reference sequence). CDR3 residues: CASSQALDGNTEAFF. Written as DNA, the CDR3 is TGTGCCAGCAGCCAGGCTTTGGACGGGAACACTGAAGCTTTCTTT.

Many counts were recorded for this clonotype. The chain links TRBV3-1 to TRBJ1-2, with D maybe TRBD1 (5 bases). V was clipped by 4 bases and J by 7 bases, with 10 bases between them. The length of the CDR3 is 12 residues. Per the germline V gene, CDR1 is LGHDT and CDR2 is YNNKEL (reference sequence). The CDR3 here is CASSPGLGGYTF. The CDR3 nucleotides are TGTGCCAGCAGCCCAGGGCTGGGTGGCTACACCTTC.

Concerning this clonotype itself: Being one base from a much bigger clone, this may be a read error. In this CDR3 the conserved last residue, phenylalanine or tryptophan, is missing, so a read error is likely. The chain couples TRBV5-1 to TRBJ1-1; a possible D gene is TRBD1 (6 bases). This CDR3 is 15 amino acids long. The V end lost 0 bases, the J end lost 2 bases, and 11 bases lay between the germline ends. CDR1 is SGHRS, CDR2 YFSETQ, per germline. Written as DNA, the CDR3 is TGCGCCAGCAGCTTGGGGGACACACGTAACACTGAAGCTTTCCTT. It yields the protein CASSLGDTRNTEAFL.

This clonotype was detected a few times. The chain combines TRBV4-1 with TRBJ1-2; 11 nucleotides agree with TRBD1. Germline CDR1 reads MGHRA; CDR2 reads YSYEKL. J gave up 4 bases and V 4 bases, and 8 bases lay outside the gene matches. The length of the CDR3 is 16 residues. The CDR3 sequence: CASSPFGQGAGYGYTF. CDR3 sequence (DNA): TGCGCCAGCAGCCCTTTCGGACAGGGGGCCGGCTATGGCTACACCTTC.

This clonotype came up many times. The chain joins TRBV5-1 to TRBJ2-3; maybe TRBD2 (6 bases). This CDR3 spans 12 amino acids. Deletions cut 5 bases from V and 5 bases from J, with 9 bases between. Germline CDR1 reads SGHRS; CDR2 reads YFSETQ. The CDR3 is CASRRREDTQYF. The CDR3 DNA sequence: TGCGCCAGCAGGCGGCGGGAAGATACGCAGTATTTT.

J is TRBJ2-5 and V is TRBV18; D is ambiguous. V lost 8 bases, J lost 1 base, and 11 bases lay in between. From germline, CDR1 is KGHSH and CDR2 LQKENI. This CDR3 is built from 13 residues. In nucleotides, the CDR3 is TGTGCCAGCCGAGGTTTGACCCAAGAGACCCAGTACTTC. It translates to CASRGLTQETQYF.

The rearrangement uses TRBV13 and TRBJ2-5; 8 bases match TRBD2. The germline V gene encodes CDR1 PRHDT and CDR2 FYEKMQ (reference sequence). The V and J ends lost 5 bases and 3 bases, in that order; junction bases with no gene match: 11. The CDR3 extends over 16 amino acids. The CDR3 loop reads CASSATQRGREETQYF. CDR3 nucleotides: TGTGCCAGCAGCGCAACCCAGCGGGGGCGGGAAGAGACCCAGTACTTC.

J is TRBJ2-1 and V is TRBV5-8; D is ambiguous. CDR1 SGHTS and CDR2 YDEGEE come from the germline V gene. Trimming stripped 1 base from V and 0 bases from J, with 14 bases between. There are 17 residues in the CDR3. The CDR3 region has the DNA TGTGCCAGCAGCTTGATAGTGGGCCCCAGCTCCTACAATGAGCAGTTCTTC. Protein product: CASSLIVGPSSYNEQFF.

V and J are TRBV9 and TRBJ1-2; no clear D. Trimming pared 0 bases from V and 1 base from J, leaving 10 bases between. The CDR3 is made up of 15 amino acids. Germline V gives CDR1 SGDLS, CDR2 YYNGEE. The CDR3 protein is CASSVGEALNYGYTF. The CDR3 DNA follows: TGTGCCAGCAGCGTAGGAGAGGCCCTTAACTATGGCTACACCTTC.

This clonotype was seen a few times. The gene calls are TRBV6-1 and TRBJ2-2, with D perhaps TRBD1 (6 bases). This CDR3 has 14 residues. Germline CDR1 MNHNS, CDR2 SASEGT. The V end lost 6 bases, the J end lost 4 bases, and 12 bases lay between the germline ends. The DNA of the CDR3 is TGTGCCAGCAGCAACAGGGACGCCACCGGGGAGCTGTTTTTT. Its protein product is CASSNRDATGELFF.

The chain carries TRBV7-2 and TRBJ2-1; TRBD2 aligns across 7 bases. The CDR3 is 15 residues long. After removal of 5 bases from V and 0 bases from J, the junction contained 4 bases not matched to a gene. Germline values: CDR1 SGHTA, CDR2 FQGNSA. The CDR3 here is CASSQQRGSYNEQFF. The CDR3 DNA reads TGTGCCAGCAGCCAACAGCGGGGCTCCTACAATGAGCAGTTCTTC.

This chain links TRBV7-2 with TRBJ2-7; the D gene is possibly TRBD1 (5 bases). Deletions cut 1 base from V and 6 bases from J, with 13 bases between. The CDR3 is 14 residues long. Germline CDR1 SGHTA, CDR2 FQGNSA. CDR3 loop: CASSLVARAGEQYF. The CDR3 DNA sequence: TGTGCCAGCAGCTTAGTCGCCAGGGCAGGCGAGCAGTACTTC.

The CDR3 region has the DNA TGTGCCAGTAGTCCCCGGATTTCGGGGGAGACCCAGTACTTC. Translating gives CASSPRISGETQYF. The chain is built from TRBV19 and TRBJ2-5, with a tentative D call TRBD2 (5 bases). Germline values: CDR1 LNHDA, CDR2 SQIVND (reference sequence). The ends were cut back, 5 bases at V and 5 bases at J, with 15 bases in the middle. This CDR3 is 14 amino acids long.

The J gene is TRBJ1-4, the V gene TRBV9, with TRBD1 as a possible D gene (5 bases). From germline, CDR1 is SGDLS and CDR2 YYNGEE. V was pared by 3 bases and J by 0 bases, with 9 bases between. The CDR3 has 15 residues. In nucleotides, the CDR3 is TGTGCCAGCAGCGGGGGGAGCGCAACTAATGAAAAACTGTTTTTT. Translated, it gives CASSGGSATNEKLFF.